The clone carrying this T cell receptor (beta chain) was counted a few times. TCR beta cDNA libraries had unique molecular identifiers. TCRdb reanalysed the PCR reads using MiXCR and keeps one entry per CDR3 protein. This table holds fewer than 850,000 distinct CDR3 sequences, roughly 30% found once. The data belong to a study of post-analysis software for immune sequencing data. The receptor comes from a girl aged 10-17 years with multiple sclerosis. The sample taken for sequencing was blood.

CDR3 loop: CASSSRTSGPNNEQFF. The CDR3 coding sequence is TGTGCCAGCAGCTCGAGGACTAGCGGGCCGAACAATGAGCAGTTCTTC. The chain links TRBV9 to TRBJ2-1, with 11 positions matching TRBD2. The V gene's germline CDR1 is SGDLS and CDR2 YYNGEE. This CDR3 contains 16 residues. With 4 bases clipped from V and 5 bases from J, the junction kept 8 bases outside the gene matches.